The rows below give T cell receptor beta chains drawn from one sample of a study of radiotherapy plus CTLA-4 blockade in lung cancer. The data were produced by immunoSEQ multiplex PCR, yet TCRdb's version contains in-frame clones alone and is incomplete. The sample shows 45,000 to 55,000 clones, roughly 80% of them seen only once. The specimen was peripheral blood, collected from a patient treated with radiotherapy plus ipilimumab. These TCRs come from a human donor with non-small cell lung cancer who had stable disease on radiotherapy plus ipilimumab. Each CDR3 is given with its conserved first and last residue. The order of the fields is CDR3 protein, CDR3 DNA, CDR3 length, D gene, V gene, J gene, clone size. The D gene is left open where the match is weak. Not all rows give a size; the values are once, few, many and, for expanded clones, a class.

cdr3_aa: CASSEGGSYNEQFF; cdr3_nt: TGCGCCAGCAGTGAGGGAGGCTCCTACAATGAGCAGTTCTTC; cdr3_length: 14; d_call: -; v_call: TRBV10-1; j_call: TRBJ2-1; clone_size: -
cdr3_aa: CASSRQGPYEQYF; cdr3_nt: TGTGCCAGCTCAAGGCAGGGCCCTTACGAGCAGTACTTC; cdr3_length: 13; d_call: -; v_call: TRBV28; j_call: TRBJ2-7; clone_size: -
cdr3_aa: CASSPPGTGGEQYF; cdr3_nt: TGTGCCAGCAGCCCCCCCGGGACAGGGGGCGAGCAGTACTTC; cdr3_length: 14; d_call: TRBD1; v_call: TRBV13; j_call: TRBJ2-7; clone_size: -
cdr3_aa: CASSPSGWSGRADGELFF; cdr3_nt: TGTGCCAGCAGCCCGTCCGGTTGGAGCGGGAGGGCCGACGGGGAGCTGTTTTTT; cdr3_length: 18; d_call: TRBD2; v_call: TRBV7-9; j_call: TRBJ2-2; clone_size: -
cdr3_aa: CAISGGQGSSYEQYF; cdr3_nt: TGTGCCATCAGCGGGGGACAGGGGAGCTCCTACGAGCAGTACTTC; cdr3_length: 15; d_call: TRBD1; v_call: TRBV10-3; j_call: TRBJ2-7; clone_size: once
cdr3_aa: CASSLRGEQYF; cdr3_nt: TGTGCCAGCAGTTTACGGGGCGAGCAGTACTTC; cdr3_length: 11; d_call: -; v_call: TRBV28; j_call: TRBJ2-7; clone_size: -
cdr3_aa: CASSLGGTGGFQETQYF; cdr3_nt: TGCGCCAGCAGCTTGGGAGGGACAGGGGGCTTCCAAGAGACCCAGTACTTC; cdr3_length: 17; d_call: TRBD1; v_call: TRBV5-1; j_call: TRBJ2-5; clone_size: -
cdr3_aa: CASSLEANYGYTF; cdr3_nt: TGCGCCAGCAGCCTTGAGGCTAACTATGGCTACACCTTC; cdr3_length: 13; d_call: -; v_call: TRBV4-1; j_call: TRBJ1-2; clone_size: -
cdr3_aa: CASTPQSGSGEKLFF; cdr3_nt: TGTGCCAGCACCCCTCAGTCCGGGAGTGGTGAAAAACTGTTTTTT; cdr3_length: 15; d_call: -; v_call: TRBV6-1; j_call: TRBJ1-4; clone_size: -
cdr3_aa: CATLYLQGAHGYTF; cdr3_nt: TGTGCCACCCTCTATCTACAGGGGGCTCATGGCTACACCTTC; cdr3_length: 14; d_call: TRBD1; v_call: TRBV28; j_call: TRBJ1-2; clone_size: -
cdr3_aa: CASSSAGGRYEQYF; cdr3_nt: TGCGCCAGCAGCTCAGCGGGAGGAAGGTACGAGCAGTACTTC; cdr3_length: 14; d_call: TRBD2; v_call: TRBV5-1; j_call: TRBJ2-7; clone_size: -
cdr3_aa: CASSPPGGPQTDTQYF; cdr3_nt: TGTGCCAGCAGCCCCCCCGGCGGCCCTCAAACAGATACGCAGTATTTT; cdr3_length: 16; d_call: -; v_call: TRBV7-2; j_call: TRBJ2-3; clone_size: -
cdr3_aa: CASSLFASGGNEQFF; cdr3_nt: TGTGCCAGCAGCTTATTTGCTAGCGGGGGCAATGAGCAGTTCTTC; cdr3_length: 15; d_call: TRBD2; v_call: TRBV7-3; j_call: TRBJ2-1; clone_size: -
cdr3_aa: CASSPGGLAGPVQYF; cdr3_nt: TGTGCCAGCAGCCCAGGGGGACTAGCGGGTCCCGTGCAGTACTTC; cdr3_length: 15; d_call: TRBD2; v_call: TRBV7-2; j_call: TRBJ2-7; clone_size: -
cdr3_aa: CASSLRLGTGDKLFF; cdr3_nt: TGTGCCAGCAGTTTACGCCTTGGGACAGGGGATAAACTGTTTTTT; cdr3_length: 15; d_call: TRBD1; v_call: TRBV27; j_call: TRBJ1-4; clone_size: -
cdr3_aa: CAISEPGYNEQFF; cdr3_nt: TGTGCCATCAGTGAGCCAGGATACAATGAGCAGTTCTTC; cdr3_length: 13; d_call: -; v_call: TRBV10-3; j_call: TRBJ2-1; clone_size: -
cdr3_aa: CASSLGTPGPYEQYF; cdr3_nt: TGTGCCAGCAGTTTAGGAACCCCAGGGCCCTACGAGCAGTACTTC; cdr3_length: 15; d_call: -; v_call: TRBV27; j_call: TRBJ2-7; clone_size: -
cdr3_aa: CASKEQARNTGELFF; cdr3_nt: TGTGCCAGTAAGGAACAGGCTCGCAACACCGGGGAGCTGTTTTTT; cdr3_length: 15; d_call: -; v_call: TRBV19; j_call: TRBJ2-2; clone_size: -
cdr3_aa: CASSKVAGALQETQYF; cdr3_nt: TGTGCCAGTAGTAAGGTGGCAGGGGCCCTTCAAGAGACCCAGTACTTC; cdr3_length: 16; d_call: -; v_call: TRBV19; j_call: TRBJ2-5; clone_size: -
cdr3_aa: CASSLGLLGSGSTDTQYF; cdr3_nt: TGTGCCAGCAGCCTAGGCCTCTTGGGTAGCGGGTCCACAGATACGCAGTATTTT; cdr3_length: 18; d_call: TRBD2; v_call: TRBV7-8; j_call: TRBJ2-3; clone_size: -
cdr3_aa: CASRGAGGLSSYNEQFF; cdr3_nt: TGTGCCAGCAGGGGAGCGGGAGGCCTCAGCTCCTACAATGAGCAGTTCTTC; cdr3_length: 17; d_call: TRBD2; v_call: TRBV2; j_call: TRBJ2-1; clone_size: -
cdr3_aa: CASSESGGHITYEQYF; cdr3_nt: TGTGCCAGCAGTGAGTCGGGGGGACATATCACCTACGAGCAGTACTTC; cdr3_length: 16; d_call: -; v_call: TRBV2; j_call: TRBJ2-7; clone_size: -
cdr3_aa: CASSEEEWSLRYF; cdr3_nt: TGTGCCAGCAGTGAGGAAGAATGGAGCCTGCGGTACTTC; cdr3_length: 13; d_call: -; v_call: TRBV6-4; j_call: TRBJ2-5; clone_size: -
cdr3_aa: CASSPPTGQGSYEQYF; cdr3_nt: TGTGCCAGCTCACCACCCACCGGACAGGGGTCCTACGAGCAGTACTTC; cdr3_length: 16; d_call: TRBD1; v_call: TRBV18; j_call: TRBJ2-7; clone_size: -
cdr3_aa: CASSLSWETEAFF; cdr3_nt: TGTGCCAGCAGCCTTTCCTGGGAGACTGAAGCTTTCTTT; cdr3_length: 13; d_call: -; v_call: TRBV5-4; j_call: TRBJ1-1; clone_size: -
cdr3_aa: CASSLNPLAGGSEQFF; cdr3_nt: TGTGCCAGCAGCTTAAACCCGCTAGCGGGAGGGAGTGAGCAGTTCTTC; cdr3_length: 16; d_call: TRBD2; v_call: TRBV7-3; j_call: TRBJ2-1; clone_size: -
cdr3_aa: CASSPRDTYGYTF; cdr3_nt: TGTGCCAGCTCACCAAGAGACACCTATGGCTACACCTTC; cdr3_length: 13; d_call: -; v_call: TRBV18; j_call: TRBJ1-2; clone_size: few
cdr3_aa: CASSPLSDTQYF; cdr3_nt: TGTGCCAGCAGCCCCTTATCCGATACGCAGTATTTT; cdr3_length: 12; d_call: -; v_call: TRBV9; j_call: TRBJ2-3; clone_size: -
cdr3_aa: CASSAGRGQETQYF; cdr3_nt: TGTGCCAGCAGTGCCGGACGGGGCCAAGAGACCCAGTACTTC; cdr3_length: 14; d_call: -; v_call: TRBV27; j_call: TRBJ2-5; clone_size: -
cdr3_aa: CASSSTGNTEAFF; cdr3_nt: TGTGCCAGCAGCTCGACAGGTAACACTGAAGCTTTCTTT; cdr3_length: 13; d_call: -; v_call: TRBV7-3; j_call: TRBJ1-1; clone_size: -
cdr3_aa: CAWSVIVSGSGELFF; cdr3_nt: TGTGCCTGGAGTGTCATTGTCAGTGGTTCCGGGGAGCTGTTTTTT; cdr3_length: 15; d_call: -; v_call: TRBV30; j_call: TRBJ2-2; clone_size: -
cdr3_aa: CATSRVASNTGELFF; cdr3_nt: TGTGCCACCAGCCGGGTAGCGTCGAACACCGGGGAGCTGTTTTTT; cdr3_length: 15; d_call: -; v_call: TRBV15; j_call: TRBJ2-2; clone_size: -
cdr3_aa: CASSFTGTASGRPDTQYF; cdr3_nt: TGTGCCAGCAGCTTTACCGGGACAGCTAGCGGGAGACCGGATACGCAGTATTTT; cdr3_length: 18; d_call: TRBD2; v_call: TRBV11-2; j_call: TRBJ2-3; clone_size: once
cdr3_aa: CAILTGTSGHNEQFF; cdr3_nt: TGTGCCATCCTAACCGGGACTAGCGGCCACAATGAGCAGTTCTTC; cdr3_length: 15; d_call: TRBD2; v_call: TRBV10-3; j_call: TRBJ2-1; clone_size: -
cdr3_aa: CASSQVLTGASTDTQYF; cdr3_nt: TGCGCCAGCAGCCAAGTCCTTACAGGGGCGTCCACAGATACGCAGTATTTT; cdr3_length: 17; d_call: TRBD1; v_call: TRBV4-1; j_call: TRBJ2-3; clone_size: few
cdr3_aa: CASSLANEAFF; cdr3_nt: TGCGCCAGCAGCTTGGCCAATGAAGCTTTCTTT; cdr3_length: 11; d_call: -; v_call: TRBV5-1; j_call: TRBJ1-1; clone_size: -
cdr3_aa: CASSVPGQGGLAGPYNEQFF; cdr3_nt: TGTGCCAGCAGCGTCCCCGGACAGGGGGGACTAGCGGGACCGTACAATGAGCAGTTCTTC; cdr3_length: 20; d_call: TRBD2; v_call: TRBV9; j_call: TRBJ2-1; clone_size: -
cdr3_aa: CASSGQGAAFF; cdr3_nt: TGCGCCAGCAGCGGACAGGGGGCAGCTTTCTTT; cdr3_length: 11; d_call: TRBD1; v_call: TRBV10-1; j_call: TRBJ1-1; clone_size: -
cdr3_aa: CASTVGRGNEQFF; cdr3_nt: TGTGCCAGCACTGTCGGGAGAGGGAATGAGCAGTTCTTC; cdr3_length: 13; d_call: -; v_call: TRBV2; j_call: TRBJ2-1; clone_size: -
cdr3_aa: CASSSGVGEKLFF; cdr3_nt: TGTGCCAGCAGCTCAGGGGTGGGGGAAAAACTGTTTTTT; cdr3_length: 13; d_call: -; v_call: TRBV5-4; j_call: TRBJ1-4; clone_size: -
cdr3_aa: CASSQGTGYGYTF; cdr3_nt: TGTGCCAGCAGCCAAGGGACAGGGTATGGCTACACCTTC; cdr3_length: 13; d_call: TRBD1; v_call: TRBV7-2; j_call: TRBJ1-2; clone_size: -
cdr3_aa: CASSYLAGVHEQFF; cdr3_nt: TGTGCCAGCAGCTATCTAGCGGGAGTACATGAGCAGTTCTTC; cdr3_length: 14; d_call: TRBD2; v_call: TRBV11-2; j_call: TRBJ2-1; clone_size: once
cdr3_aa: CASSLEGSGRGRNYGYTF; cdr3_nt: TGTGCCAGCAGCTTAGAGGGCTCGGGGCGGGGAAGGAACTATGGCTACACCTTC; cdr3_length: 18; d_call: -; v_call: TRBV7-3; j_call: TRBJ1-2; clone_size: -
cdr3_aa: CASSYVMAGGYGYTF; cdr3_nt: TGTGCCAGCAGTTACGTCATGGCAGGGGGGTACGGCTACACCTTC; cdr3_length: 15; d_call: TRBD1; v_call: TRBV6-5; j_call: TRBJ1-2; clone_size: -
cdr3_aa: CASSPGGDTSYEQYF; cdr3_nt: TGTGCCAGCTCACCAGGGGGGGACACTAGCTACGAGCAGTACTTC; cdr3_length: 15; d_call: -; v_call: TRBV18; j_call: TRBJ2-7; clone_size: -
cdr3_aa: CASSPRTAYEQYF; cdr3_nt: TGCGCCAGCAGCCCGCGGACAGCCTACGAGCAGTACTTC; cdr3_length: 13; d_call: -; v_call: TRBV5-1; j_call: TRBJ2-7; clone_size: -
cdr3_aa: CASSPQTANYEQYF; cdr3_nt: TGTGCCAGCTCACCGCAAACAGCTAACTACGAGCAGTACTTC; cdr3_length: 14; d_call: -; v_call: TRBV18; j_call: TRBJ2-7; clone_size: once
cdr3_aa: CASRSLLAGGLSAEQFF; cdr3_nt: TGCGCCAGCAGGTCCCTCCTAGCGGGAGGGCTGAGTGCTGAGCAGTTCTTC; cdr3_length: 17; d_call: TRBD2; v_call: TRBV4-1; j_call: TRBJ2-1; clone_size: -